These 7 T cell receptor beta chains share one sample of origin, sequenced in a study of CD8 T cells in Susac syndrome. A quantity of roughly 0.5 to 1 ug RNA underwent reverse transcription using random hexamers. TCRdb re-derived calls from the immunoSEQ multiplex PCR reads in MiXCR, one entry per CDR3 protein. The profile shows some 260,000 distinct CDR3 sequences, around 83% of them singletons. Sequencing input: CD8+ T cells from PBMCs. The receptors derive from a human donor with multiple sclerosis.

The chain recombines TRBV3-1 with TRBJ2-2; 7 bases agree with TRBD1. This CDR3 spans 17 amino acids. V lost 1 base and J lost 1; bases outside the gene matches: 6. Looked up from germline, CDR1 is LGHDT and CDR2 is YNNKEL (reference sequence). The CDR3 bases are TGTGCCAGCAGCCAAGTCTTGGGACAGATGAACACCGGGGAGCTGTTTTTT. Translated: CASSQVLGQMNTGELFF.

The chain couples TRBV6-4 to TRBJ2-2; 9 bases fit TRBD2. CDR1 and CDR2 from the germline V gene are MRHNA and SNTAGT. The CDR3 sequence is 15 residues long. J gave up 4 bases and V 5 bases, and 5 bases lay outside the gene matches. As DNA, the CDR3 is TGTGCCAGCAGTCGACTAGCGGAGGGCACCGGGGAGCTGTTTTTT. This gives the protein CASSRLAEGTGELFF.

The V and J genes are TRBV28 and TRBJ1-5; D not certain. The CDR3 totals 15 residues. Germline CDR1 reads MDHEN; CDR2 reads SYDVKM. Trimming took off 3 bases at V and 2 bases at J, with 11 bases between the two ends. The CDR3 loop is CASSFADAGNQPQHF. The CDR3 region has the DNA TGTGCCAGCAGTTTCGCGGATGCTGGCAATCAGCCCCAGCATTTT.

The genes are TRBV7-9 and TRBJ2-3; D possibly corresponds to TRBD2 (6 bases). With 1 base removed from V and 3 bases from J, the gap between germline ends came to 11 bases. The length of the CDR3 is 15 residues. Germline-derived CDR1 and CDR2 are SEHNR and FQNEAQ (reference sequence). CDR3: CASSLVHRGTDTQYF. The DNA of the CDR3 is TGTGCCAGCAGCTTAGTGCATCGGGGGACAGATACGCAGTATTTT.

The chain couples TRBV27 to TRBJ1-2; D unclear. Germline loops: CDR1 MNHEY, CDR2 SMNVEV (reference sequence). This CDR3 region has 13 residues. V was shortened by 5 bases and J by 8 bases, with 15 bases between the two germline ends. In DNA, the CDR3 is TGTGCCAGCAGTACAAAGAGACTTGGAGGCTACACCTTC. The encoded protein is CASSTKRLGGYTF.

Written as DNA, the CDR3 is TGTGCCAGCAGCGAGGGACAGGGGGCCTACGAGCAGTACTTC. Its protein is CASSEGQGAYEQYF. The chain links TRBV9 to TRBJ2-7; 11 bases map to TRBD1. Germline CDR1 SGDLS, CDR2 YYNGEE. The ends lost 3 bases at V and 2 bases at J; junction bases unmatched: 1. This CDR3 contains 14 residues.

The rearrangement joins TRBV6-5 to TRBJ2-1; perhaps D is TRBD1 or TRBD2 (5 bases each). Between the trimmed V and J ends, which lost 2 bases and 10 bases, there was a span of 9 bases. This CDR3 comprises 12 residues. Germline lookup yields CDR1 MNHEY and CDR2 SVGAGI. The CDR3 nucleotides read TGTGCCAGCAGTTACGTAGGGACCGAGCAGTTCTTC. Its translation is CASSYVGTEQFF.